The clone carrying this T cell receptor (beta chain) was counted many times. Attachment of unique molecular identifiers to individual cDNA molecules was performed. TCRdb redid the calling of the 5' RACE reads with MiXCR, one entry per CDR3 protein. The repertoire consists of approximately 88,000 distinct CDR3 sequences, with roughly 13% occurring once and the leading ten covering about 1.5%. These data are taken from a study of early T cells in non-severe SARS-CoV-2 infection. Study-level information: Sequencing of unsorted whole blood was done on bulk RNA, leaving chains unpaired.

The germline CDR1 and CDR2 sequences are SGHRS and YFSETQ. The CDR3 spans 15 residues. Between the trimmed V and J ends, which lost 0 bases and 7 bases, there was a span of 15 bases. The TCR was taken from an adult who was a healthcare worker with PCR-confirmed SARS-CoV-2 infection or an uninfected control (not recorded which). The chain employs TRBV5-1 and TRBJ2-3; the D gene could be TRBD1 or TRBD2 (5 bases each). The material sequenced was whole blood. DNA of the CDR3: TGCGCCAGCAGCTTGGCTCCAGGGACCGTTAATACGCAGTATTTT. As protein: CASSLAPGTVNTQYF.